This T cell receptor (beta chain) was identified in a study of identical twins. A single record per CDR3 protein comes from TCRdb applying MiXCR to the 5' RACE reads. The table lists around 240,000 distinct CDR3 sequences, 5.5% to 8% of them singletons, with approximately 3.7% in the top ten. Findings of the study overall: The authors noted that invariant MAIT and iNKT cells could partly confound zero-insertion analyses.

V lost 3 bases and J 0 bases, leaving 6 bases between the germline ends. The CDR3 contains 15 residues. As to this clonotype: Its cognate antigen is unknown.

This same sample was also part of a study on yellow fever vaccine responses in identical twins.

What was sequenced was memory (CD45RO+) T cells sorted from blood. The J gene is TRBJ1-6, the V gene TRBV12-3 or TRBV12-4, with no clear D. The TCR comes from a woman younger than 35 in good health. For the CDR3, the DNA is TGTGCCAGCAGTTTGGCTAGCTCCTATAATTCACCCCTCCACTTT. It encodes CASSLASSYNSPLHF.